This T cell receptor beta chain was profiled in a study of T cell repertoires in breast cancer. The wider study: Controls were nine healthy donors.

About this clonotype: Its target is unknown.

Unpaired genes were suppressed by blocking oligonucleotides during a second nested PCR. TCRdb ran MiXCR on the emulsion pairing reads and lists one entry per CDR3 protein. The table records just over 140 distinct CDR3 sequences, 45% to 50% of them present only once. Whole-study results and caveats: Genuine antitumor clones may have been lost with singletons or partial tumor sampling. Transcript abundance and primer differences skewed clone recovery in emulsion RT-PCR.

Primers covering all TCR V genes were used in emulsion RT-PCR on CD8+ T cells. Overnight incubation in about 9.9 IU/mL IL-2 followed CD8 positive selection of the T cells. The receptor was isolated from a pool of human donors with breast cancer or a healthy control (not recorded which). Sample: CD8+ T cells.

CDR3 loop: CASSYSGQGYTDTQYF. In DNA, the CDR3 is TGTGCCAGCAGTTACTCGGGACAGGGGTACACAGATACGCAGTATTTT. This chain connects TRBV6-6 to TRBJ2-3; 10 bases map to TRBD1. V gave up 0 bases and J gave up 2 bases; unmatched junction bases: 2. CDR1 is MNHNY and CDR2 is SVGAGI in the germline V gene (reference sequence). There are 16 residues in the CDR3.